The present entry profiles one T cell receptor beta chain with its context. Clones were read by immunoSEQ multiplex PCR, and TCRdb kept only the in-frame ones, dropping some. The sample lists a few hundred thousand clones, approximately 92% occurring once. Two negative PCRs, clearance, or symptom resolution had been documented for recovered Cohort 3 donors. This sample was included in a study of blood T cell repertoires in COVID-19. Germline lookup yields CDR1 KGHDR and CDR2 SFDVKD. The CDR3 length is 16 residues. Trimming cost V 3 bases and J 7 bases; bases outside gene matches: 7. Material for sequencing was PBMCs or T cells enriched from blood (not recorded which). The chain is built from TRBV24-1 and TRBJ2-1, with TRBD2 matching 11 bases. The TCR comes from a man aged 18 to 35 who had recovered from COVID-19. CDR3 nucleotide sequence: TGTGCCACCAGTGATCGGCTAGCGGGAGGTTGGAATGAGCAGTTCTTC. Amino acids: CATSDRLAGGWNEQFF.